This is a list of T cell receptor beta chains from one sample in a study of graft-versus-host responses after intestinal transplantation. Generated by immunoSEQ multiplex PCR, the TCRdb table keeps only in-frame clones and is missing some. Of about 100,000 clones in the sample, 91% were seen once. The antigens these receptors bind are not known. Sequenced here: unstimulated CD4+ T cells sorted from spleen or lymph node cells, sampled before transplant. These receptors were collected from a human donor who was the organ donor for an intestinal transplant. Both conserved end residues are part of each CDR3. A D gene is named only where the DNA matches it firmly. For some rows the clone size is stated as once, few or many, or as a class when expanded; others skip it.

>TRBV5-5|12|-|TRBJ1-2|TRBD1
TGTGCCAGCAGCGGACAGGGATATGGCTACACCTTC
CASSGQGYGYTF
>TRBV4-3|16|-|TRBJ2-3|TRBD2
TGCGCCAGCAGCCATGAACTAGCGGGGGGCGCAGATACGCAGTATTTT
CASSHELAGGADTQYF
>TRBV7-3|16|-|TRBJ2-3|TRBD1
TGTGCCAGCAGCTCCCGGACAGGGGGGGAGACAGATACGCAGTATTTT
CASSSRTGGETDTQYF
>TRBV4-1|17|-|TRBJ2-1|-
TGCGCCAGCAGCCTCGCAGAAACGGGTGTTAATTACAATGAGCAGTTCTTC
CASSLAETGVNYNEQFF
>TRBV7-2|15|once|TRBJ2-7|TRBD1
TGTGCCAGCAGCTTAGCGGGGGACAGGTCCTACGAGCAGTACTTC
CASSLAGDRSYEQYF
>TRBV7-3|13|-|TRBJ1-1|-
TGTGCCAGCAGCTTAACCAAGAACACTGAAGCTTTCTTT
CASSLTKNTEAFF
>TRBV18|13|-|TRBJ1-5|-
TGTGCCAGCTCACCGAGCGGGGACCAGCCCCAGCATTTT
CASSPSGDQPQHF
>TRBV6-1|15|-|TRBJ2-5|TRBD1
TGTGCCAGCCTGGGACAGGGCCTTCCCTCAGAGACCCAGTACTTC
CASLGQGLPSETQYF
>TRBV7-2|16|-|TRBJ1-5|TRBD1
TGTGCCAGCAGCTTGGGCAGGGGGTATAGCAATCAGCCCCAGCATTTT
CASSLGRGYSNQPQHF
>TRBV29-1|17|once|TRBJ2-1|TRBD2
TGCAGCGTTTTGCCCCGGGTTGAGGCGGGGGGGCGTGGTGAGCAGTTCTTC
CSVLPRVEAGGRGEQFF
>TRBV4-2|15|-|TRBJ2-7|-
TGTGCCAGCAGCCCCGACAGGGGAGGGGACTACGAGCAGTACTTC
CASSPDRGGDYEQYF
>TRBV27|16|-|TRBJ2-3|TRBD1
TGTGCCAGCAGTTTCGAATACAGGGGGGGCACAGATACGCAGTATTTT
CASSFEYRGGTDTQYF
>TRBV4-1|20|-|TRBJ1-2|TRBD1
TGCGCCAGCAGCCTAACCGGGACAGGAAATACTGCATCGGAGGCATATGGCTACACCTTC
CASSLTGTGNTASEAYGYTF